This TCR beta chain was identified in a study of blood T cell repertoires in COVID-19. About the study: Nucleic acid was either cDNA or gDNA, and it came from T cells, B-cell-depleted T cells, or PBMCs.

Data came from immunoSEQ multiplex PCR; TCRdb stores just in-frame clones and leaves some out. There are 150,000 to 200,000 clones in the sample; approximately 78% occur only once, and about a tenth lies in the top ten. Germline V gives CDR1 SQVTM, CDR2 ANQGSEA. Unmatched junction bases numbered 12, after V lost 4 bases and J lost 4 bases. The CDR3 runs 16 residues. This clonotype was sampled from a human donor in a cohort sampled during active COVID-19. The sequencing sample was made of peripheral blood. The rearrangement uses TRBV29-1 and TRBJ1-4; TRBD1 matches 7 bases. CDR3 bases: TGCAGCGTTGCGACAGGGAGAGGCACGGGTAATGAAAAACTGTTTTTT. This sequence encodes CSVATGRGTGNEKLFF.